These T cell receptor beta chains were read from a single sample in a study of cytomegalovirus exposure and HLA in healthy donors. Repertoires were generated with immunoSEQ multiplex PCR, while TCRdb's copy carries only in-frame clones and drops some. The table shows roughly 120,000 clones, with around 73% occurring only once. The sequenced sample consisted of PBMCs. These receptors were obtained from a woman in her thirties or forties in good health and CMV-seropositive. Each CDR3 is given with its conserved first and last residue. D genes are given only for firm matches. The size field is filled for only some rows; it gives once, few, many or a size class.

>NA|TRBV5-1|TRBD1|TRBJ1-6
TGCGCCAGCAGCTTGAATACAGGGGGGAATTCACCCCTCCACTTT
CASSLNTGGNSPLHF
>NA|TRBV7-2|NA|TRBJ2-3
TGTGCCAGCAGCTTCGGGGATACGCAGTATTTT
CASSFGDTQYF
>NA|TRBV5-4|TRBD2|TRBJ2-2
TGTGCCAGCAGCCCCCCCGGGCGGGGGGCGAACACCGGGGAGCTGTTTTTT
CASSPPGRGANTGELFF
>few|TRBV18|NA|TRBJ1-5
TGTGCCAGCTCACCGAACGGACAGAATCAGCCCCAGCATTTT
CASSPNGQNQPQHF
>NA|TRBV18|TRBD2|TRBJ2-5
TGTGCCAGCTCACCGGGACTAACTAAAGAGACCCAGTACTTC
CASSPGLTKETQYF
>NA|TRBV4-1|NA|TRBJ1-1
TGCGCCAGCAGCCGAGTACTTGGACGGGAGATGAACACTGAAGCTTTCTTT
CASSRVLGREMNTEAFF
>NA|TRBV18|TRBD1|TRBJ1-1
TGTGCCAGCTCAACACTTCGGGACAGGGAAGCTTTCTTT
CASSTLRDREAFF
>few|TRBV6-6|NA|TRBJ2-1
TGTGCCAGCAGTCGGCCAGGCGGGGTGGGTAGTGAGCAGTTCTTC
CASSRPGGVGSEQFF
>NA|TRBV11-1|TRBD2|TRBJ2-3
TGTGCCAGCAGCTTAGGAGGGACTAGCGGGGGAGATACGCAGTATTTT
CASSLGGTSGGDTQYF
>NA|TRBV7-3|NA|TRBJ2-1
TGTACCAATCACGGGCGGGGGCAATCCTACAATGAGCAGTTCTTC
CTNHGRGQSYNEQFF
>NA|TRBV18|TRBD2|TRBJ2-2
TGTGCCAGCTCACCACCGGGGGAACTAGCGGCCGGGGAGCTGTTTTTT
CASSPPGELAAGELFF
>few|TRBV7-9|NA|TRBJ2-1
TGTGCCAGCAGCTTAAGTCAGGAGGGGAGCTCCTACAATGAGCAGTTCTTC
CASSLSQEGSSYNEQFF
>NA|TRBV5-1|NA|TRBJ2-5
TGCGCCAGCAGTGAGACAGAAGAGACCCAGTACTTC
CASSETEETQYF
>few|TRBV4-3|TRBD2|TRBJ2-1
TGCGCCAGCAGCCAAGCACCTAGCGGGGGTAAGGATGAGCAGTTCTTC
CASSQAPSGGKDEQFF